Sequencing of this TCR beta chain was carried out in a study of T cells in Graves' hyperthyroidism and ophthalmopathy. With duration under 3 months, ophthalmopathy was active: Clinical Activity Score at least 3, NOSPECS at least 4. Exclusion of a patient resulted from uncontrolled infection, other autoimmune disease, pregnancy or lactation. Diagnostic decisions used clinical symptoms, serum thyroxine and TRAb, thyroid ultrasound and orbital computed tomography. From germline, CDR1 is SNHLY and CDR2 FYNNEI. V was clipped by 5 bases and J by 3 bases, with 19 bases between them. The CDR3 is 16 amino acids. Study-level points and caveats: From stable hyperthyroidism, ophthalmopathy was set apart by a 13 V-J model.

Amplification targeted TCR beta CDR3 regions from RNA transcripts. A set of HTBI primers served as the primers for a first-round RT-PCR of the TCR CDR3. TCRdb analysed the multiplex PCR reads with MiXCR anew, one entry per CDR3 protein. The table lists fewer than 650,000 distinct CDR3 sequences, over 12% of them singletons. This clonotype was observed many times. No antigen is known for it. The clonotype originates from a woman aged 40 to 50 with Graves' ophthalmopathy. The source material was blood. This rearrangement joins TRBV2 to TRBJ1-2; tentative D call: TRBD1 (5 bases). DNA of the CDR3: TGTGCCAGCAGTCGGGAGGGGCAGGATATTCACTATGGCTACACCTTC. Its protein is CASSREGQDIHYGYTF. Using reference TRBV2 and TRBJ1-2 for the parts outside the CDR3, the full variable domain is EPEVTQTPSHQVTQMGQEVILRCVPISNHLYFYWYRQILGQKVEFLVSFYNNEISEKSEIFDDQFSVERPDGSNFTLKIRSTKLEDSAMYFCASSREGQDIHYGYTFGSGTRLTVV.